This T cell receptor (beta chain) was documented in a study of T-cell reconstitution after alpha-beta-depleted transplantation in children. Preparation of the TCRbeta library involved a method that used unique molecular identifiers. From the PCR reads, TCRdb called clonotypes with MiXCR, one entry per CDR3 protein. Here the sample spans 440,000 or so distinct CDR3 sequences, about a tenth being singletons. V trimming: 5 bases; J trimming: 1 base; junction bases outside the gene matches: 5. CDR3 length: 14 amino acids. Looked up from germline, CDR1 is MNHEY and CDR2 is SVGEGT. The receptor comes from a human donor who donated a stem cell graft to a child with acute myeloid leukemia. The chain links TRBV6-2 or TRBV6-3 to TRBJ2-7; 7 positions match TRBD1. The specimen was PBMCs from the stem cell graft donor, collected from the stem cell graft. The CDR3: CASSRGTASYEQYF. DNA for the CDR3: TGTGCCAGCAGTAGGGGGACAGCTTCCTACGAGCAGTACTTC.